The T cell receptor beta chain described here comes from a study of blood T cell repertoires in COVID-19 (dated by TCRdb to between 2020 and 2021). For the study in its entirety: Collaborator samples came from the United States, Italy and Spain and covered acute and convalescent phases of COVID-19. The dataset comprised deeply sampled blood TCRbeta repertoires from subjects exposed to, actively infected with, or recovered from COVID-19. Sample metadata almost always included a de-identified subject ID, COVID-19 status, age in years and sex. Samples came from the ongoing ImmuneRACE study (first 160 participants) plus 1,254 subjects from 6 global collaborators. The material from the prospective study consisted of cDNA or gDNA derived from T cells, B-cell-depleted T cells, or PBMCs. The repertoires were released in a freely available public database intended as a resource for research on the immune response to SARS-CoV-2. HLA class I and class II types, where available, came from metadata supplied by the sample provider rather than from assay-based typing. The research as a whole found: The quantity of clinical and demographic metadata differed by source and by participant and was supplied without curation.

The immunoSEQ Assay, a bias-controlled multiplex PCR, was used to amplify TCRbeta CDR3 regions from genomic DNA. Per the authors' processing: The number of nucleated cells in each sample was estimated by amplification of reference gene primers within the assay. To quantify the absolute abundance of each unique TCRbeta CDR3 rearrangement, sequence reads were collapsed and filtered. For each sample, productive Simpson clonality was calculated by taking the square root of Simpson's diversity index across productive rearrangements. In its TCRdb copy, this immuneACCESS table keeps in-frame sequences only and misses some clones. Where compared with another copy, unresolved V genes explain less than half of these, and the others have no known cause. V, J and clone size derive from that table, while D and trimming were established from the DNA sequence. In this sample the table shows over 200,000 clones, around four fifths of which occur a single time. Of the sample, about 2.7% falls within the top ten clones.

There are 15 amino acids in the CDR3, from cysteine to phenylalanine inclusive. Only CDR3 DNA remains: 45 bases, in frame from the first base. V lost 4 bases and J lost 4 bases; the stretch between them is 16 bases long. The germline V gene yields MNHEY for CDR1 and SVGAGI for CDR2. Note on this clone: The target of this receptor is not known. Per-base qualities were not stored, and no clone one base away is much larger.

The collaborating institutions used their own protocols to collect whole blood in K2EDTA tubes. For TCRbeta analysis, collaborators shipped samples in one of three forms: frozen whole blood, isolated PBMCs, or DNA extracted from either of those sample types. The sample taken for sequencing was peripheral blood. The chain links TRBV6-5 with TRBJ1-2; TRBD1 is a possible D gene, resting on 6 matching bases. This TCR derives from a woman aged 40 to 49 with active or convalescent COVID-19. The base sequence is TGTGCCAGCAGTTCCCAGGGTAGGGGGTTCTATGGCTACACCTTC. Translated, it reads CASSSQGRGFYGYTF.